This is a list of T cell receptor beta chains from one sample in a study of cytomegalovirus exposure and HLA in healthy donors. The assay was immunoSEQ multiplex PCR, and TCRdb's table has in-frame clones only and misses some. The data contain about 140,000 clones, approximately 65% of them singletons. Sequences were obtained from PBMCs. The receptors come from a woman in her fifties or sixties in good health and CMV-seronegative. Each CDR3 is given with its conserved first and last residue. The order of the fields is clone size, D gene, J gene, V gene, CDR3 DNA, CDR3 protein. A D gene is named only where the DNA matches it firmly. Size is stated for part of the rows, as once, few or many counts, or as a class when the clone is expanded.

.	TRBD2	TRBJ2-2	TRBV9	TGTGCCAGCAGCGTAGGTCTAGCGGGGGGTACGGGGGAGCTGTTTTTT	CASSVGLAGGTGELFF
.	.	TRBJ2-2	TRBV2	TGTGCCAGCAGTGAATTCCGGTCCGGGGAGCTGTTTTTT	CASSEFRSGELFF
.	TRBD1	TRBJ2-7	TRBV28	TGTGCCAGCAGGCCTACAAACGGCCAGGGGGCCTACGAGCAGTACTTC	CASRPTNGQGAYEQYF
.	.	TRBJ2-3	TRBV7-2	TGTGCCAGCAGCCGGACTGGAAGCACAGATACGCAGTATTTT	CASSRTGSTDTQYF
many	.	TRBJ1-1	TRBV10-2	TGCGCCAGCAGAGGGGCCTCTGAAGCTTTCTTT	CASRGASEAFF
.	TRBD1	TRBJ1-1	TRBV5-1	TGCGCCAGCAGCTTCCGGGACAGGGTACTCACTGAAGCTTTCTTT	CASSFRDRVLTEAFF
few	.	TRBJ1-6	TRBV9	TGTGCCAGCAGTTGGTCAGGGAATAATTCACCCCTCCACTTT	CASSWSGNNSPLHF
.	TRBD1	TRBJ1-6	TRBV5-1	TGCGCCAGCAGCTTGGCGGGACAGGGGTCGTCACCCCTCCACTTT	CASSLAGQGSSPLHF
.	.	TRBJ1-2	TRBV18	TGTGCCAGCTCACCGGACAGCCTCTATGGCTACACCTTC	CASSPDSLYGYTF
.	.	TRBJ2-3	TRBV21-1	TGTGCCAGCAGCAATCTACTAGCGGCTAGCACAGATACGCAGTATTTT	CASSNLLAASTDTQYF
.	TRBD1	TRBJ1-2	TRBV5-1	TGCGCCAGCAGCTTGGATCTGCCTGGACAGGGGGTAAACTATGGCTACACCTTC	CASSLDLPGQGVNYGYTF
.	TRBD2	TRBJ2-5	TRBV19	TGTGCCAGTAGCCTAGCGGTCGGGCGGCTCCAAGAGACCCAGTACTTC	CASSLAVGRLQETQYF
.	TRBD1	TRBJ2-7	TRBV11-1	TGTGCCAGCAGCTACAGGGGGCCCGCCTTTTACGAGCAGTACTTC	CASSYRGPAFYEQYF
.	.	TRBJ2-7	TRBV10-3	TGTGCCATCAGTCCTAGATACGAGCAGTACTTC	CAISPRYEQYF
.	TRBD2	TRBJ2-3	TRBV7-2	TGTGCCAGCAGCTTAGAAGCGGGGAGGGGCACAGATACGCAGTATTTT	CASSLEAGRGTDTQYF
.	TRBD2	TRBJ2-2	TRBV4-3	TGCGCCAGCAGCCAAATACTAGCGGGAGGGCCCGGCGGGGAGCTGTTTTTT	CASSQILAGGPGGELFF
.	.	TRBJ2-3	TRBV7-5	TGTGTCAGAAGCTTAGCAACGGGACTAGGGATCACAGATACGCAGTATTTT	CVRSLATGLGITDTQYF
.	TRBD1	TRBJ2-7	TRBV29-1	TGCAGCGTTGAGATGCGACAGGGCCCCTACGAGCAGTACTTC	CSVEMRQGPYEQYF
.	TRBD2	TRBJ2-3	TRBV7-8	TGTGCCAGCAGCTTAACGGGGGGGGCCCCAGATACGCAGTATTTT	CASSLTGGAPDTQYF
.	.	TRBJ1-5	TRBV19	TGTGCCAGTAGTATATCTGGCAATCAGCCCCAGCATTTT	CASSISGNQPQHF
.	.	TRBJ2-7	TRBV4-2	TGTGCCAGCAGCCTTACGGACAGCGGCGCCTACGAGCAGTACTTC	CASSLTDSGAYEQYF
few	TRBD2	TRBJ2-5	TRBV6-5	TGTGCCAGCAGTTATGTATCTAGCGGCCAAGAGACCCAGTACTTC	CASSYVSSGQETQYF
few	.	TRBJ1-2	TRBV7-2	TGTGCCAGCAGCTTGCGGCCCTTAGGGGGGGATGACTATGGCTACACCTTC	CASSLRPLGGDDYGYTF
.	TRBD1	TRBJ1-2	TRBV4-3	TGCGCCAGCAGCCCCGGACAGGGGGCCTATGGCTACACCTTC	CASSPGQGAYGYTF
few	.	TRBJ2-4	TRBV18	TGTGCCAGCTCACCCCTGGGAGCGTCCCTAGCCAAAAACATTCAGTACTTC	CASSPLGASLAKNIQYF
medium-sized	.	TRBJ2-2	TRBV6-4	TGTGCCAGCAGCTCAGGGGCGGAGTTAAGCACCGGGGAGCTGTTTTTT	CASSSGAELSTGELFF
few	.	TRBJ1-2	TRBV7-2	TGTGCCAGCAGCTTAGAGGACATTCAGAGTAACTATGGCTACACCTTC	CASSLEDIQSNYGYTF
few	.	TRBJ2-1	TRBV7-9	TGTGCCAGCAGCTTAGGAGGGCTATCCTACAATGAGCAGTTCTTC	CASSLGGLSYNEQFF
few	TRBD2	TRBJ2-2	TRBV15	TGTGCCACCAGCCCCGGGACTAGCGGGGGGGCCGGGGAGCTGTTTTTT	CATSPGTSGGAGELFF
.	TRBD2	TRBJ2-7	TRBV2	TGTGCCAGCAGTACTAGCGCCATCTTCAACGAGCAGTACTTC	CASSTSAIFNEQYF
.	.	TRBJ1-2	TRBV14	TGTGCCAGCAGCCAAATCCTGTTACAGGACGAGGGCTACACCTTC	CASSQILLQDEGYTF
.	TRBD2	TRBJ2-2	TRBV7-3	TGTGCCAGCAGCTTTAGCGGGGGCACCGGGGAGCTGTTTTTT	CASSFSGGTGELFF
.	.	TRBJ1-4	TRBV29-1	TGCAGCGTCCGGGATCCTAATGAAAAACTGTTTTTT	CSVRDPNEKLFF
.	.	TRBJ2-2	TRBV5-4	TGTGCCAGCAGCTTGTTTACAGGGAGCAATCCCGGGGAGCTGTTTTTT	CASSLFTGSNPGELFF
.	.	TRBJ1-2	TRBV2	TGTGCCAGCAGCTCACAGAGAAACTATGGCTACACCTTC	CASSSQRNYGYTF
.	TRBD2	TRBJ2-1	TRBV7-2	TGTGCCAGCAGCTTAGCGGGTGGCGGGGGTTACAATGAGCAGTTCTTC	CASSLAGGGGYNEQFF
.	TRBD1	TRBJ1-1	TRBV19	TGTGCCAGTAGGGGACAGGGGGTTTGGAACACTGAAGCTTTCTTT	CASRGQGVWNTEAFF
.	.	TRBJ2-7	TRBV11-2	TGTGCCAGCAGCTGGGCGCCCGCCTACGAGCAGTACTTC	CASSWAPAYEQYF
.	TRBD2	TRBJ2-3	TRBV4-3	TGCGCCAGCAGCCAAGATCTAGCGGGGGGCCTAGATACGCAGTATTTT	CASSQDLAGGLDTQYF
.	TRBD1	TRBJ2-3	TRBV27	TGTGCCAGCAGTTTCCTCGGTCCGGGACAGGGGAAGGGCGATACGCAGTATTTT	CASSFLGPGQGKGDTQYF
.	.	TRBJ1-1	TRBV28	TGTGCCAGCAGCATTCCGGGGGGCGAGAACACTGAAGCTTTCTTT	CASSIPGGENTEAFF
.	.	TRBJ2-4	TRBV4-3	TGCGCCAGCAGCCAAGATTCGAGGAACATTCAGTACTTC	CASSQDSRNIQYF
once	TRBD1	TRBJ2-1	TRBV9	TGTGCCAGCAGCCTAAGGGGACAGGGGGCCTACAATGAGCAGTTCTTC	CASSLRGQGAYNEQFF
.	.	TRBJ2-1	TRBV5-6	TGTGCCAGCAGCTTACTAGCTTTTTCCTACAATGAGCAGTTCTTC	CASSLLAFSYNEQFF
.	.	TRBJ1-3	TRBV9	TGTGCCAGCAGCGCGGGACAACTTACGCCCACCATATATTTT	CASSAGQLTPTIYF
.	TRBD2	TRBJ2-1	TRBV7-9	TGTGCCAGCAGCTTAATGGGCGGGGAGGGGAACAATGAGCAGTTCTTC	CASSLMGGEGNNEQFF
few	.	TRBJ1-1	TRBV6-5	TGTGCCAGCAGCTCGACCACCCGGGGGAACACTGAAGCTTTCTTT	CASSSTTRGNTEAFF
.	TRBD1	TRBJ2-7	TRBV5-8	TGTGCCAGCAGCTTGATACTCGACAGGGATTACGAGCAGTACTTC	CASSLILDRDYEQYF
once	TRBD2	TRBJ2-7	TRBV2	TGTGCCAGCAGGAAGGGACTAGCGGGAGAGGGAGAGCAGTACTTC	CASRKGLAGEGEQYF
.	TRBD1	TRBJ2-1	TRBV7-9	TGTGCCAGCAGCTTATTCTCGTCGGGACAGGGGATGGGCAATGAGCAGTTCTTC	CASSLFSSGQGMGNEQFF
.	.	TRBJ2-2	TRBV19	TGTGCCAGTATGTTTGCGGCGGCGAACACCGGGGAGCTGTTTTTT	CASMFAAANTGELFF
few	.	TRBJ1-5	TRBV27	TGTGCCAGCAGTTTCGGGGGACGCAATCAGCCCCAGCATTTT	CASSFGGRNQPQHF
.	.	TRBJ2-3	TRBV15	TGTGCCACCAGCAACTCGGACAGTAGGCCCACAGATACGCAGTATTTT	CATSNSDSRPTDTQYF
once	TRBD2	TRBJ2-2	TRBV5-1	TGCGCCAGCAGCGCGACAGGACTAGCGGCAACCGGGGAGCTGTTTTTT	CASSATGLAATGELFF